The present entry profiles one T cell receptor beta chain with its context. The data derive from a study of blood T cell repertoires in COVID-19. Method: immunoSEQ multiplex PCR; TCRdb's copy keeps in-frame clones and lacks some. The sample holds over 250,000 clones, roughly 90% seen once. The sequence derives from a woman in her sixties who had recovered from COVID-19. Input material: PBMCs or T cells enriched from blood (not recorded which).

CDR3 DNA: TGTGCCAGCAGCTCTGATCATGGGACTTCTACCTACGAGCAGTACTTC. Its translation is CASSSDHGTSTYEQYF. J is TRBJ2-7 and V is TRBV7-9; tentative D call: TRBD2 (6 bases). CDR3 length: 16 residues. Germline values: CDR1 SEHNR, CDR2 FQNEAQ (reference sequence). Deletions cut 4 bases from V and 2 bases from J, with 18 bases between.